These 26 T cell receptor beta chains were all obtained from the same sample, sequenced in a study of cytomegalovirus exposure and HLA in healthy donors. TCRdb's table, derived via immunoSEQ multiplex PCR, lists solely in-frame clones and lacks some. This table holds some 41,000 clones, roughly 93% found once. The specimen sequenced was PBMCs. The origin of the receptors is a woman aged 18-29 years in good health and CMV-seronegative.

The rearrangement joins TRBV10-1 to TRBJ1-1; D is ambiguous. The V gene's germline CDR1 is WNHNN and CDR2 SYGVQD (reference sequence). The CDR3 runs 8 residues. Trimming took off 6 bases at V and 9 bases at J, with 2 bases between the two ends. CDR3 loop: CASSKAFF. The CDR3 bases are TGCGCCAGCAGCAAAGCTTTCTTT.

This chain links TRBV29-1 with TRBJ2-1; D might be TRBD2 (6 bases). The germline V and J ends were trimmed by 0 bases and 3 bases, with 15 bases remaining between them. The CDR3 spans 16 residues. Germline CDR1 and CDR2: SQVTM and ANQGSEA. Here the CDR3 DNA reads TGCAGCGTTGAAGATCTTATCGGGACTCGCTACAATGAGCAGTTCTTC. Protein sequence: CSVEDLIGTRYNEQFF.

This chain links TRBV5-1 with TRBJ2-7, with D tentatively TRBD1 (6 bases). V was pared by 5 bases and J by 1 base, with 31 bases between. From germline, CDR1 is SGHRS and CDR2 YFSETQ. This CDR3 contains 20 residues. The CDR3 reads CASSPTLDSSGRKISYEQYF. The CDR3 DNA reads as TGCGCCAGCAGTCCCACCCTGGACAGTTCCGGCCGAAAAATATCCTACGAGCAGTACTTC.

The V and J genes are TRBV7-3 and TRBJ2-2, with TRBD2 identical over 7 bases. CDR3 length: 17 amino acids. CDR1 and CDR2 (germline): SGHTA, FQGTGA. V shed 5 bases and J 7 bases; nucleotides not matched to a gene: 16. The CDR3 is CASSQQTGEGLVGELFF. DNA for the CDR3: TGTGCCAGCAGCCAACAAACGGGGGAGGGCCTGGTCGGGGAGCTGTTTTTT. The whole variable domain, filled in from reference TRBV7-3 and TRBJ2-2, reads GAGVSQTPSNKVTEKGKYVELRCDPISGHTALYWYRQSLGQGPEFLIYFQGTGAADDSGLPNDRFFAVRPEGSVSTLKIQRTERGDSAVYLCASSQQTGEGLVGELFFGEGSRLTVL.

J is TRBJ2-7 and V is TRBV11-2; no firm D call. This CDR3 region has 14 residues. V lost 0 bases to trimming and J lost 1 base, with 7 bases between them. Germline V gives CDR1 SGHAT, CDR2 FQNNGV. The CDR3 nucleotides read TGTGCCAGCAGCTTAGAACCTGCGTCCTACGAGCAGTACTTC. Protein: CASSLEPASYEQYF. The whole variable domain, remainder taken from reference TRBV11-2 and TRBJ2-7, is EAGVAQSPRYKIIEKRQSVAFWCNPISGHATLYWYQQILGQGPKLLIQFQNNGVVDDSQLPKDRFSAERLKGVDSTLKIQPAKLEDSAVYLCASSLEPASYEQYFGPGTRLTVT.

The genes are TRBV5-1 and TRBJ1-5, with a possible D match to TRBD1 (6 bases). The V and J ends lost 4 bases and 11 bases respectively, with 13 bases between them. This CDR3 comprises 12 residues. Germline lookup yields CDR1 SGHRS and CDR2 YFSETQ. CDR3 loop: CASSPEGGAQHF. CDR3 DNA: TGCGCCAGCAGCCCCGAAGGGGGGGCCCAGCATTTT.

The V gene is TRBV28, the J gene TRBJ2-5, with a possible D match to TRBD2 (6 bases). CDR1 and CDR2 (germline): MDHEN, SYDVKM. This CDR3 is built from 14 residues. The V end was cut by 6 bases, the J end by 5 bases, with 16 bases between. The CDR3 nucleotides read TGTGCCAGCAGCCCTCCGGGGGATTTGGAGACCCAGTACTTC. Protein product: CASSPPGDLETQYF.

V is TRBV6-1 and J is TRBJ2-2, with D perhaps matching TRBD2 (6 bases). Germline V lookup: CDR1 MNHNS, CDR2 SASEGT. This CDR3 is 14 amino acids long. V lost 6 bases to trimming and J lost 5 bases, with 13 bases between them. CDR3 loop: CASRGVGGTGELFF. CDR3 bases: TGTGCCAGCAGGGGCGTTGGGGGGACCGGGGAGCTGTTTTTT.

The chain has TRBV6-1 and TRBJ2-2, with a weak D call TRBD1 (6 bases). The germline V gene has CDR1 MNHNS and CDR2 SASEGT. The CDR3 covers 17 residues. Trimming took off 2 bases at V and 5 bases at J, with 18 bases between the two ends. CDR3 in amino acids: CASSESSYSRGTGELFF. CDR3 DNA: TGTGCCAGCAGTGAATCCTCTTACTCCAGGGGAACCGGGGAGCTGTTTTTT.

The chain joins TRBV5-6 to TRBJ1-5; D is unresolved. This CDR3 comprises 13 residues. CDR1 is SGHDT, CDR2 YYEEEE, per germline. V was trimmed by 3 bases and J by 4 bases, leaving 8 bases between them. CDR3 nucleotides: TGTGCCAGCAGCTATAACGAGAATCAGCCCCAGCATTTT. Protein: CASSYNENQPQHF.

This chain joins TRBV19 and TRBJ2-1; possible D gene TRBD2, 6 bases. CDR3 length: 16 amino acids. V dropped 3 bases and J dropped 8 bases, with 20 bases sitting between them. Germline loops: CDR1 LNHDA, CDR2 SQIVND (reference sequence). CDR3 residues: CASSILWGVITDEQFF. CDR3 in DNA: TGTGCCAGTAGTATCTTGTGGGGGGTTATCACCGATGAGCAGTTCTTC.

The chain combines TRBV27 with TRBJ1-5, with 9 bases fitting TRBD1. The CDR3 contains 15 residues. Germline CDR1 MNHEY, CDR2 SMNVEV (reference sequence). V lost 5 bases, J lost 6 bases, and 8 bases stayed unmatched. CDR3 nucleotides: TGTGCCAGCAGTCTCGGACAGGGGTTATCTCAGCCCCAGCATTTT. Its translation: CASSLGQGLSQPQHF.

This chain joins TRBV19 and TRBJ2-4; 7 bases agree with TRBD1. This CDR3 has 14 residues. Germline V gene lookup returns CDR1 LNHDA and CDR2 SQIVND (reference sequence). Trimming took 5 bases from V and 6 from J; bases not matched to a gene: 7. CDR3 in DNA: TGTGCCAGTAGTCCGGCCCGGGACAGAAACATTCAGTACTTC. It is translated as CASSPARDRNIQYF. The whole variable domain, remainder taken from reference TRBV19 and TRBJ2-4, is DGGITQSPKYLFRKEGQNVTLSCEQNLNHDAMYWYRQDPGQGLRLIYYSQIVNDFQKGDIAEGYSVSREKKESFPLTVTSAQKNPTAFYLCASSPARDRNIQYFGAGTRLSVL.

V usage is TRBV6-1 and J usage is TRBJ1-1, with D uncertain. The CDR3 has 14 amino acids. Germline-derived CDR1 and CDR2 are MNHNS and SASEGT. The V and J ends lost 10 bases and 6 bases respectively, with 21 bases between them. The CDR3 loop reads CATPSLSIKSEAFF. DNA for the CDR3: TGTGCCACCCCATCTTTGAGTATAAAGTCTGAAGCTTTCTTT.

Only one count was recorded for this clone. This chain uses TRBV5-4 with TRBJ1-4, with D perhaps TRBD1 (6 bases). Per the germline V gene, CDR1 is SGHNT and CDR2 is YYREEE (reference sequence). Between the trimmed V and J ends, which lost 4 bases and 4 bases, there was a span of 11 bases. CDR3 length equals 14 residues. Here the CDR3 reads CASSLGGGNEKLFF. The DNA for the CDR3 is TGTGCCAGCAGCCTAGGGGGGGGTAATGAAAAACTGTTTTTT.

J is TRBJ1-5 and V is TRBV19; TRBD1 agrees at 7 bases. Trimming cost V 6 bases and J 5 bases; bases outside gene matches: 4. The CDR3 is 13 amino acids. CDR1 LNHDA and CDR2 SQIVND come from the germline V gene (reference sequence). CDR3 region: CASSPTGDQPQHF. The CDR3 DNA is TGTGCCAGTAGCCCTACAGGGGATCAGCCCCAGCATTTT. Supplemented by reference TRBV19 and TRBJ1-5, the full variable domain reads DGGITQSPKYLFRKEGQNVTLSCEQNLNHDAMYWYRQDPGQGLRLIYYSQIVNDFQKGDIAEGYSVSREKKESFPLTVTSAQKNPTAFYLCASSPTGDQPQHFGDGTRLSIL.

V is TRBV5-8 and J is TRBJ1-5, with D possibly TRBD1 on 6 matching bases. CDR3 length: 17 residues. Between the trimmed V and J ends, which lost 4 bases and 0 bases, there was a span of 17 bases. The V gene's germline CDR1 is SGHTS and CDR2 YDEGEE. The CDR3 region has the DNA TGTGCCAGCAGCGTGCACCGGGACACCTATAGCAATCAGCCCCAGCATTTT. Encoded protein: CASSVHRDTYSNQPQHF.

The chain couples TRBV27 to TRBJ2-7; TRBD2 agrees at 10 bases. Germline CDR1 MNHEY, CDR2 SMNVEV (reference sequence). V lost 5 bases, J lost 2 bases, and 12 bases stayed unmatched. This CDR3 comprises 17 residues. The CDR3 nucleotides are TGTGCCAGCAGTCTTGTGAGCGGGAGGGCCTACCCCTACGAGCAGTACTTC. This translates into CASSLVSGRAYPYEQYF.

CDR3 amino acids: CSSTSGGSGEQFF. The CDR3 bases are TGCAGTTCAACTAGCGGGGGTTCGGGTGAGCAGTTCTTC. The chain links TRBV29-1 to TRBJ2-1, with 11 positions matching TRBD2. Germline V gives CDR1 SQVTM, CDR2 ANQGSEA. This CDR3 is built from 13 residues.

The rearrangement joins TRBV2 to TRBJ2-5; 9 bases agree with TRBD1. Germline V lookup: CDR1 SNHLY, CDR2 FYNNEI. CDR3 length: 16 residues. Trimming at V came to 8 bases and at J to 5 bases, leaving 15 bases not matched to a gene. CDR3 amino acids: CASVRDRVERMETQYF. The CDR3 DNA is TGTGCCAGCGTCCGGGACAGGGTGGAGCGGATGGAGACCCAGTACTTC.

This chain connects TRBV13 to TRBJ2-7; TRBD1 is a possible D gene (5 bases). Germline CDR1 is PRHDT and CDR2 is FYEKMQ (reference sequence). V lost 4 bases and J lost 0, with 13 bases in between. The CDR3 length is 15 residues. In nucleotides, the CDR3 is TGTGCCAGCAGCTCTGGCTACAGGAGCTCCTACGAGCAGTACTTC. Its protein is CASSSGYRSSYEQYF.

In this sample, this clone turned up once. The chain recombines TRBV28 with TRBJ2-1; 7 bases line up with TRBD1. The germline gives CDR1 MDHEN, CDR2 SYDVKM. Germline trimming cut 8 bases from V and 0 bases from J; bases unmatched to any gene: 7. The CDR3 runs to 15 residues. CDR3 nucleotide sequence: TGTGCCAGCCAGCGACAGGGTACCTCCTACAATGAGCAGTTCTTC. Its translation is CASQRQGTSYNEQFF. Together with reference TRBV28 and TRBJ2-1, the CDR3 gives the full variable domain: DVKVTQSSRYLVKRTGEKVFLECVQDMDHENMFWYRQDPGLGLRLIYFSYDVKMKEKGDIPEGYSVSREKKERFSLILESASTNQTSMYLCASQRQGTSYNEQFFGPGTRLTVL.

This rearrangement joins TRBV2 to TRBJ2-1; D is perhaps TRBD1 (6 bases). Germline values: CDR1 SNHLY, CDR2 FYNNEI. Trimming took off 7 bases at V and 0 bases at J, with 13 bases between the two ends. The CDR3 loop spans 15 amino acids. CDR3 residues: CASKVGQFSYNEQFF. The CDR3, as DNA: TGTGCCAGCAAGGTAGGACAGTTCTCCTACAATGAGCAGTTCTTC.

J is TRBJ1-1 and V is TRBV30; TRBD1 matches 12 bases. V dropped 1 base and J dropped 6; count of bases not matched to a gene: 3. CDR3 length equals 14 residues. CDR1 and CDR2 (germline): GTSNPN, SVGIG (reference sequence). CDR3: CAWSAGTGGPEAFF. The CDR3 DNA follows: TGTGCCTGGAGTGCCGGGACAGGGGGCCCTGAAGCTTTCTTT.

The chain has TRBV5-1 and TRBJ1-4, with D possibly TRBD1 on 5 matching bases. Germline assignment: CDR1 SGHRS and CDR2 YFSETQ. The CDR3 is 16 residues long. Trimming left V 0 bases short and J 8 bases short, with 17 bases between. The CDR3 nucleotides are TGCGCCAGCAGCTTGGAAGGATTGGGGGGAGGAGAAAAACTGTTTTTT. It encodes CASSLEGLGGGEKLFF.

This chain links TRBV5-6 with TRBJ2-7; no reliable D call. The germline CDR1 and CDR2 sequences are SGHDT and YYEEEE. The CDR3 consists of 14 residues. V lost 1 base, J lost 6 bases, and 14 bases lay in between. CDR3 nucleotides: TGTGCCAGCAGCTTGACCGCCTCCTCTAGCGAGCAGTACTTC. Protein sequence: CASSLTASSSEQYF. Using reference TRBV5-6 and TRBJ2-7 for the parts outside the CDR3, the full variable domain is DAGVTQSPTHLIKTRGQQVTLRCSPKSGHDTVSWYQQALGQGPQFIFQYYEEEERQRGNFPDRFSGHQFPNYSSELNVNALLLGDSALYLCASSLTASSSEQYFGPGTRLTVT.